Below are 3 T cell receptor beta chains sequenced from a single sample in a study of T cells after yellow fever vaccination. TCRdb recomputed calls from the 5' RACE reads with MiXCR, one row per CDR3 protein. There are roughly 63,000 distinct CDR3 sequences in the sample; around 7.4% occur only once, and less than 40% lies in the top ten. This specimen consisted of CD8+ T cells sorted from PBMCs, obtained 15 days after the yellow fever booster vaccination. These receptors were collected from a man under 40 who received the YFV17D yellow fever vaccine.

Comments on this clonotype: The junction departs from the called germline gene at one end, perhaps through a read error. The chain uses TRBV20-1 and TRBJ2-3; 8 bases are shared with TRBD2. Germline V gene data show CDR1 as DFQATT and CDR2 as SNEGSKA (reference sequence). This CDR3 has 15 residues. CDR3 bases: TGCTGTGCTACCGCCGAGCCGGGAGGGGGAGATACGCAGTATTTT. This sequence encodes CCATAEPGGGDTQYF.

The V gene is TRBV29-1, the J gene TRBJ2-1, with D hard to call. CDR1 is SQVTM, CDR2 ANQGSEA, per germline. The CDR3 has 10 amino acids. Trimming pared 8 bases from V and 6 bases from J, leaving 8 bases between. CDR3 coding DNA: TGCAGCACGACGATCAATGAGCAGTTCTTC. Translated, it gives CSTTINEQFF.

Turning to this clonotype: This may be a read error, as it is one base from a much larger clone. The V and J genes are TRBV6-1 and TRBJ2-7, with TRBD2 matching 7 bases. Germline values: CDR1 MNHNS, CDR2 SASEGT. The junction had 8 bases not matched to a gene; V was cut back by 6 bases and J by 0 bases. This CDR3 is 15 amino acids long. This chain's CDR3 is CASRPWTSSSYEQYF. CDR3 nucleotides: TGTGCCAGCAGACCCTGGACTAGTAGCTCCTACGAGCAGTACTTC.